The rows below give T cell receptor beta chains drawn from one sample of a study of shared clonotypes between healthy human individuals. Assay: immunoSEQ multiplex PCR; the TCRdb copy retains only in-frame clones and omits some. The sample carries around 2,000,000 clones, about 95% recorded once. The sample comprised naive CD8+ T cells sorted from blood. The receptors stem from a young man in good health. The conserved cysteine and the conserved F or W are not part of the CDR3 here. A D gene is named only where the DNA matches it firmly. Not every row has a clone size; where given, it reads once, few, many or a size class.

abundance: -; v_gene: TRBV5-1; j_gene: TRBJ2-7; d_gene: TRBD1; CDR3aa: ASSLGPGQGTYEQY
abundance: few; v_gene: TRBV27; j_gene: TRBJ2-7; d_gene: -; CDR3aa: ASSFGGIYEQY
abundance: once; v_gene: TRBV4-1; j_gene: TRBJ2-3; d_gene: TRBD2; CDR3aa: ASSHPGTNEDTQY
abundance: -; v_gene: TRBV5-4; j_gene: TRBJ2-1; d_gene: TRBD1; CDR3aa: ASSSQGYNEQF
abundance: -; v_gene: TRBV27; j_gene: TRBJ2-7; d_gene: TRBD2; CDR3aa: ASWGGNEQY
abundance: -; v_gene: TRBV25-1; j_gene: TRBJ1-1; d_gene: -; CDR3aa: ASSWGAGTEAF
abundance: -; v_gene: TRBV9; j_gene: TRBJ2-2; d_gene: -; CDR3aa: ASSPRRIMSAGELF
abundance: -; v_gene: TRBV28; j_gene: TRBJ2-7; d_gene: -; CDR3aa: ASSFDQYEQY
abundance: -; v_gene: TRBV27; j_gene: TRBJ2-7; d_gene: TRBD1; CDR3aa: ASSPSQGETTYEQY
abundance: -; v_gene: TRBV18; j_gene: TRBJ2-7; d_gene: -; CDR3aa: ASSPPQGGVPYEQY
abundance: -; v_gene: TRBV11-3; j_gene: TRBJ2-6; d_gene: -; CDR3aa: ASSPGGANVLT
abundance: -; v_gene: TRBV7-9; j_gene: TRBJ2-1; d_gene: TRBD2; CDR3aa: ASSLAGETYNEQF
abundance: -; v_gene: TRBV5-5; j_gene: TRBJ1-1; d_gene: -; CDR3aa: ASSLGSNTEAF
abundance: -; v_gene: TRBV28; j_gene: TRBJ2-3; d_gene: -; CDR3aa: ASSDPRVIGTDTQY
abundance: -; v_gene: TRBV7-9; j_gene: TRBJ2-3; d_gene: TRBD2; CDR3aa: ASSPLTSVSTDTQY
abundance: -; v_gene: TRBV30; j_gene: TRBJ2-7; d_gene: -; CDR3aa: AWTGTTSSYEQY
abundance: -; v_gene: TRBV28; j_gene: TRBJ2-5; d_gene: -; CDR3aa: ASSLRTNQETQY
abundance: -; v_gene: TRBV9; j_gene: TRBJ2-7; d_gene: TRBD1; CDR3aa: ASSLGDRVPYEQY
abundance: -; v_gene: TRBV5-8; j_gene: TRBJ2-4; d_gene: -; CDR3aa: ASSLVEVGRGWDKNIQY
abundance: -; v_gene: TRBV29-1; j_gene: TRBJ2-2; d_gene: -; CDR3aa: SVVGSGELF
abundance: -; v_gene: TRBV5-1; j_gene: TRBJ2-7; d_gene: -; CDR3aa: ASSLVGRGSYEQY
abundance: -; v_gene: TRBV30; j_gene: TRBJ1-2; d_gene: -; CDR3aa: AWGEPRRWWYGYT
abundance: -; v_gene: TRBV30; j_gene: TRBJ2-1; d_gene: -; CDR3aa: AWSHSVNNEQF
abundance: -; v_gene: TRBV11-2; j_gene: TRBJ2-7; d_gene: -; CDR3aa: ASSLGLYEQY
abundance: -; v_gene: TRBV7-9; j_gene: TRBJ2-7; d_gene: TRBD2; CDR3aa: ASLGTSAAYEQY
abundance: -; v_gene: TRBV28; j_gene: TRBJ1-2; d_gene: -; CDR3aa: ASSSPRTGLGYGYT
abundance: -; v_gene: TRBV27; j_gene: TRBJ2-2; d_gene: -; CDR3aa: ASSSRYTGELF
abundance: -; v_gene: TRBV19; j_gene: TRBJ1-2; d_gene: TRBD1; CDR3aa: ASTGGSGYT
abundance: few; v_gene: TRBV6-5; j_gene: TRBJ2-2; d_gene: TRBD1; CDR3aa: ASSYSGQSGELF
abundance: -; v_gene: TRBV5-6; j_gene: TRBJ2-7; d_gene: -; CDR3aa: ASSWGDSVHEQY
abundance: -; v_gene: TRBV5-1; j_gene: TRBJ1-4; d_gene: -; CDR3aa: ASSWGTFEKLF
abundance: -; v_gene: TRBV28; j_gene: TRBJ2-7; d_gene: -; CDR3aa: ASSLFLEPYEQY
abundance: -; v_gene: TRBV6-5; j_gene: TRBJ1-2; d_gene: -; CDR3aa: ASSSLTVEPYGYT
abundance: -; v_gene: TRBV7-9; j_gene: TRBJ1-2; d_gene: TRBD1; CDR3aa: ASSEGQGGVGGYT
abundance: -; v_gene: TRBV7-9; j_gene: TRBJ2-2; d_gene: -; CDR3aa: ASSLGAAGELF
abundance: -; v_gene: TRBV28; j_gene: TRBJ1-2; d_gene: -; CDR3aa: ASSLYGYGYT